This TCR beta chain stems from a study of cytomegalovirus exposure and HLA in healthy donors. Regarding the study as a whole: Relative to equally common others, HLA-associated TCR beta chains showed greater clonal expansion in a later analysis.

In regard to this clone: The antigen is unknown.

The PCR employed 60 Vbeta primers together with 13 Jbeta primers. The table came from immunoSEQ multiplex PCR; TCRdb's copy has only in-frame clones and leaves some out. The sample has approximately 100,000 clones; about 9.4% are singletons. The source material was PBMCs. The TCR originated in a man aged 35 to 55 in good health and CMV-seropositive.

Here the CDR3 DNA reads TGTGCCAGCAGTGAAGGGGGAGGGACAGGGGGCTACGAGCAGTACTTC. Translating it yields CASSEGGGTGGYEQYF. The chain joins TRBV2 to TRBJ2-7; 11 bases map to TRBD1. Per germline, CDR1 SNHLY and CDR2 FYNNEI. The trim removed 1 base at V and 3 bases at J, leaving 5 bases unmatched. This CDR3 contains 16 residues.